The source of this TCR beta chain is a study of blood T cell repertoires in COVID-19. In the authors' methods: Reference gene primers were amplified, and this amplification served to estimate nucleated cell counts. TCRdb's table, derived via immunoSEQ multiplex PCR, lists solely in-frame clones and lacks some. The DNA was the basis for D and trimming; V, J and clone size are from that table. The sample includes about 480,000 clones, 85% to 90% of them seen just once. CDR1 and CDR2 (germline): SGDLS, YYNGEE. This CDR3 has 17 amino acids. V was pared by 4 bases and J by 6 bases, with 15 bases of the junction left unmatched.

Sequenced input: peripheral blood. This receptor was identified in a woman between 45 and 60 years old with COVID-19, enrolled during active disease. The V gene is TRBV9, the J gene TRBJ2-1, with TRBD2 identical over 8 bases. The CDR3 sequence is CASSTPRDLRGGNEQFF. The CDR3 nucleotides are TGTGCCAGCAGCACGCCCCGGGACCTCCGGGGGGGCAATGAGCAGTTCTTC.